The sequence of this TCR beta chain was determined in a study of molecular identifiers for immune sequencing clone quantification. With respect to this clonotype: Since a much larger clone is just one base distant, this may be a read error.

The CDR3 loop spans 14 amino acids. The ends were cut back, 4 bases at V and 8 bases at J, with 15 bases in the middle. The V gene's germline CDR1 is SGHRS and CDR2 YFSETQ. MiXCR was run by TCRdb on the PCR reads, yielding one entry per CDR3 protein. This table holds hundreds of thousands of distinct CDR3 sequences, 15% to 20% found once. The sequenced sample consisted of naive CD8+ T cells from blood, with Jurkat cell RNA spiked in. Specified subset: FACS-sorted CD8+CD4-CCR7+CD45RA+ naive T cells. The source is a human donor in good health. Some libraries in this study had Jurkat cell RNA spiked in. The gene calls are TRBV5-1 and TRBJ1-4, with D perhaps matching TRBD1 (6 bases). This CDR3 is CASSRDTGSEKLFF. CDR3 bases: TGCGCCAGCAGCCGGGACACTGGGTCGGAAAAACTGTTTTTT.